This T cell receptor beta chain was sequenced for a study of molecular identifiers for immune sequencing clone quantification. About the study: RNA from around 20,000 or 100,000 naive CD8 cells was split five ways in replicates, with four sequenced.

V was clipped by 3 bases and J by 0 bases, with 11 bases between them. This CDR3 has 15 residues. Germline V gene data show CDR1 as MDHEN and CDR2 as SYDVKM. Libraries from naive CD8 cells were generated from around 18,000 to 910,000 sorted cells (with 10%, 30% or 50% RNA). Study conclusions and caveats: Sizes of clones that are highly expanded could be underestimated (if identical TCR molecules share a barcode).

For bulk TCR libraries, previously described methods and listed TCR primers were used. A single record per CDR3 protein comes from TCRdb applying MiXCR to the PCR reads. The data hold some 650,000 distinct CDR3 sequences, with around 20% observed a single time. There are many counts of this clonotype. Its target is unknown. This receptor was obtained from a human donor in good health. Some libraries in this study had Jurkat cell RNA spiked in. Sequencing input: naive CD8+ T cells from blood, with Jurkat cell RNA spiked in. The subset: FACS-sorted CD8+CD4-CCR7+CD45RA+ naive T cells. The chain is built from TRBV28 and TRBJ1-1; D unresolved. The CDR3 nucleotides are TGTGCCAGCAGTTTGACGGCAGACATGAACACTGAAGCTTTCTTT. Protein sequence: CASSLTADMNTEAFF. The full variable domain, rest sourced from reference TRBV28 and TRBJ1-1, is DVKVTQSSRYLVKRTGEKVFLECVQDMDHENMFWYRQDPGLGLRLIYFSYDVKMKEKGDIPEGYSVSREKKERFSLILESASTNQTSMYLCASSLTADMNTEAFFGQGTRLTVV.